This TCR beta chain was observed in a study of post-analysis software for immune sequencing data. Study summary: Included among the disease courses, which were recorded for the cohort, were relapsing-remitting, secondary progressive and progressive-relapsing multiple sclerosis.

Details on this clonotype: Its antigen remains unknown.

This CDR3 is built from 14 residues. From germline, CDR1 is SEHNR and CDR2 FQNEAQ (reference sequence). J lost 8 bases, V lost 5 bases, and 10 bases had no gene match. Study-level results: TRBV5-6, TRBV5-1 and TRBV20-1 belonged to a set of roughly 5 TRBV segments that were more frequent in patients than controls. Normalized Chao1 diversity in multiple sclerosis patients fell significantly below that of controls. F measure showed strong co-clustering of same-batch samples.

TCR beta cDNA libraries had unique molecular identifiers. The source material, about 0.85 to 11 million T cells, gave rise to 500,000 or so cDNA molecules. One entry per CDR3 protein results from TCRdb running MiXCR on the PCR reads. Of fewer than 850,000 distinct CDR3 sequences in the sample, around 45% were seen once. V and J are TRBV7-9 and TRBJ1-2; the match to TRBD1 covers 8 bases. The sequence was collected from a girl aged 5-17 years with multiple sclerosis. Specimen: blood. The CDR3 region is CASSPSGQGWGYTF. CDR3 nucleotide sequence: TGTGCCAGCAGCCCTAGTGGACAGGGCTGGGGCTACACCTTC.